Following are 20 T cell receptor beta chains from one sample sequenced in a study of blood T cell repertoires in COVID-19. Profiling relied on immunoSEQ multiplex PCR, and the TCRdb table lists in-frame clones only, not all of them. The data contain under 300,000 clones, around 86% of them singletons. The sample was peripheral blood. Receptors originate from a woman younger than 45 with active or convalescent COVID-19.

This chain links TRBV18 with TRBJ2-7; D is ambiguous. V was clipped by 0 bases and J by 5 bases, with 11 bases between them. Germline values: CDR1 KGHSH, CDR2 LQKENI. This CDR3 region has 14 residues. This chain's CDR3 is CASSPPVGTNEQYF. The CDR3 DNA follows: TGTGCCAGCTCACCACCAGTTGGAACTAACGAGCAGTACTTC.

The V and J genes are TRBV7-2 and TRBJ2-3, with TRBD2 matching over 8 bases. The CDR3 length is 16 residues. Germline values: CDR1 SGHTA, CDR2 FQGNSA. Unmatched junction bases numbered 5, after V lost 1 base and J lost 2 bases. CDR3 amino acids: CASSLEGLGPTDTQYF. DNA for the CDR3: TGTGCCAGCAGCTTAGAGGGACTAGGGCCCACAGATACGCAGTATTTT.

The CDR3 protein is CSVELDTSNGYTF. The DNA for the CDR3 is TGCAGCGTTGAATTGGACACAAGTAATGGCTACACCTTC. V usage is TRBV29-1 and J usage is TRBJ1-2; tentatively, D is TRBD1 (5 bases). CDR3 length equals 13 residues. Germline CDR1 is SQVTM and CDR2 is ANQGSEA. Trimming left V 2 bases short and J 6 bases short, with 13 bases between.

This CDR3 is CAWDRRKDTQYF. Written as DNA, the CDR3 is TGTGCCTGGGACCGGAGGAAAGATACGCAGTATTTT. V usage is TRBV30 and J usage is TRBJ2-3, with a tentative D call TRBD2 (5 bases). CDR1 is GTSNPN and CDR2 is SVGIG in the germline V gene (reference sequence). This CDR3 has 12 residues. V lost 5 bases, J lost 5 bases, and 11 bases lay in between.

Concerning this clone: One end of the junction fails to match germline, which may point to a read error. The chain combines TRBV27 with TRBJ1-1; D might be TRBD1 (5 bases). Germline lookup yields CDR1 MNHEY and CDR2 SMNVEV (reference sequence). This CDR3 has 13 amino acids. The CDR3 DNA follows: TGTGCCAGCAGTCCCCGGCGGGGGACTGCCCTGATCTTT. Protein: CASSPRRGTALIF.

The table lists this clone with a count of one. The V call is TRBV7-8, the J call TRBJ2-7; D not certain. The CDR3 is 12 amino acids. Trimming took off 1 base at V and 6 bases at J, with 7 bases between the two ends. The germline V gene encodes CDR1 SGHVS and CDR2 FQNEAQ. This chain's CDR3 is CASSLVASEQYF. The CDR3 DNA reads as TGTGCCAGCAGCTTAGTGGCAAGCGAGCAGTACTTC.

The rearrangement joins TRBV7-8 to TRBJ1-5, with TRBD1 matching 8 bases. J lost 2 bases, V lost 5 bases, and 8 bases had no gene match. The CDR3 loop spans 16 amino acids. The germline CDR1 and CDR2 sequences are SGHVS and FQNEAQ. CDR3 in amino acids: CASSPTSGQGNQPQHF. The CDR3 coding sequence is TGTGCCAGCAGCCCAACTTCGGGACAGGGCAATCAGCCCCAGCATTTT.

The chain links TRBV2 to TRBJ1-3, with 7 bases fitting TRBD1. Germline trimming cut 10 bases from V and 7 bases from J; bases unmatched to any gene: 7. Germline CDR1 is SNHLY and CDR2 is FYNNEI. This CDR3 comprises 12 residues. The DNA of the CDR3 is TGTGCCACAGGGGGGCGAGGGAACACCATATATTTT. Its translation is CATGGRGNTIYF.

This rearrangement joins TRBV5-1 to TRBJ1-6; 10 bases fit TRBD1. Germline values: CDR1 SGHRS, CDR2 YFSETQ. The V gene end was trimmed by 4 bases and the J gene end by 10 bases; junction bases not matched to a gene: 5. CDR3 length: 14 amino acids. The CDR3 is CASSPGQGESPLHF. The CDR3 DNA sequence: TGCGCCAGCAGCCCTGGACAGGGGGAATCACCCCTCCACTTT.

The rearrangement joins TRBV27 to TRBJ2-7, with D maybe TRBD1 (5 bases). Trimming left V 5 bases short and J 1 base short, with 21 bases between. CDR1 and CDR2 (germline): MNHEY, SMNVEV (reference sequence). The CDR3 runs 17 residues. CDR3 protein: CASSPRVATGNSYEQYF. The CDR3 nucleotides read TGTGCCAGCAGTCCCCGAGTGGCCACAGGCAATTCCTACGAGCAGTACTTC.

The rearrangement links TRBV4-3 to TRBJ1-2; D is ambiguous. Deletions cut 2 bases from V and 7 bases from J, with 14 bases between. In germline, CDR1 is LGHNA, CDR2 YSLEER. The CDR3 sequence is 14 residues long. CDR3: CASSQSPLTRGYTF. CDR3 bases: TGCGCCAGCAGCCAATCCCCATTAACGCGTGGCTACACCTTC.

This clone was seen more than once but under ten times. Other DNA sequences from this sample encode an identical CDR3 as well. The chain recombines TRBV6-2 or TRBV6-3 with TRBJ2-5; D not resolved. CDR1 and CDR2 from the germline V gene are MNHEY and SVGEGT. The length of the CDR3 is 12 residues. Trimming removed 5 bases at V and 4 bases at J, with 8 bases between. CDR3 DNA sequence: TGTGCCAGCAGTACGACTGGAGAGACCCAGTACTTC. It yields the protein CASSTTGETQYF.

The rearrangement joins TRBV3-1 (or the pseudogene TRBV3-2) to TRBJ2-1; tentative D call: TRBD1 (6 bases). The CDR3 consists of 16 residues. V lost 1 base and J lost 6, with 16 bases in between. Germline V gene data show CDR1 as LGHDT and CDR2 as YNNKEL (reference sequence). Here the CDR3 reads CASSQVGGRVSNEQFF. CDR3 nucleotides: TGTGCCAGCAGCCAAGTAGGGGGAAGGGTAAGCAATGAGCAGTTCTTC.

The chain has TRBV10-3 and TRBJ1-2; D possibly corresponds to TRBD1 (5 bases). Trimming removed 2 bases from V and 8 bases from J, with 15 bases in between. Germline-derived CDR1 and CDR2 are ENHRY and SYGVKD. The CDR3 runs to 14 residues. CDR3 protein: CAISEKGGAEGYTF. DNA of the CDR3: TGTGCCATCAGTGAGAAGGGAGGGGCGGAGGGCTACACCTTC.

This chain connects TRBV7-2 to TRBJ1-6; D is unclear. Trimming removed 4 bases at V and 0 bases at J, with 13 bases between. The CDR3 is 17 residues long. Germline loops: CDR1 SGHTA, CDR2 FQGNSA. CDR3 sequence: CASSSGSPSSYNSPLHF. The CDR3 DNA reads TGTGCCAGCAGCTCGGGGAGCCCCAGCTCCTATAATTCACCCCTCCACTTT.

V gene TRBV5-1 combines with J gene TRBJ2-7, with D possibly being TRBD2 (6 bases). The CDR3 contains 15 residues. Trimming took 3 bases from V and 5 from J, leaving 18 bases between them. CDR1 is SGHRS and CDR2 is YFSETQ in the germline V gene. The CDR3 region is CASSYEINGGDEQYF. The CDR3 DNA reads as TGCGCCAGCAGCTACGAAATAAACGGGGGAGACGAGCAGTACTTC.

This chain uses TRBV13 with TRBJ1-2, with D possibly matching TRBD1 (6 bases). This CDR3 is built from 14 residues. V was pared by 4 bases and J by 8 bases, with 17 bases between. CDR1 and CDR2 (germline): PRHDT, FYEKMQ (reference sequence). The CDR3 DNA follows: TGTGCCAGCAGCTCCACCGGGACAACAAACGGCTACACCTTC. Amino acid sequence: CASSSTGTTNGYTF.

The V call is TRBV5-8, the J call TRBJ1-5; D not resolved. Germline-derived CDR1 and CDR2 are SGHTS and YDEGEE. V lost 1 base, J lost 6 bases, and 11 bases lay in between. CDR3 length: 14 residues. CDR3 sequence: CASSLFGVRQPQHF. CDR3 coding DNA: TGTGCCAGCAGCTTGTTCGGGGTACGTCAGCCCCAGCATTTT.

The rearrangement uses TRBV6-2 or TRBV6-3 and TRBJ1-1; D possibly corresponds to TRBD1 (5 bases). V gave up 0 bases and J gave up 2 bases, with 13 bases separating them. This CDR3 spans 16 amino acids. Germline CDR1 and CDR2: MNHEY and SVGEGT. DNA for the CDR3: TGTGCCAGCAGTTACTCCCTGGGGGGGGTAAACACTGAAGCTTTCTTT. This translates into CASSYSLGGVNTEAFF.

V gene TRBV5-4 combines with J gene TRBJ2-6, with D perhaps matching TRBD1 (6 bases). CDR3 length: 16 residues. Germline V gene data show CDR1 as SGHNT and CDR2 as YYREEE (reference sequence). V lost 1 base to trimming and J lost 3 bases, with 11 bases between them. Here the CDR3 DNA reads TGTGCCAGCAGCTTGACAGGGATAGGTGGGGCCAACGTCCTGACTTTC. Its translation is CASSLTGIGGANVLTF.